These 4 T cell receptor beta chains originate from one sample sequenced in a study of blood T cell repertoires in COVID-19 (dated by TCRdb to the early 2020s). Library preparation employed the immunoSEQ multiplex PCR assay. TCRdb re-hosts the immuneACCESS table, in-frame sequences only. Its copies lack some clones; in the studies checked, an unresolved V gene accounts for under half of them, and the cause for the rest is not known. This sample has about 73,000 clones in its table, and 70% to 85% of those were observed once. The biggest ten clones account for 4% to 5% of the sample. Sequencing input: peripheral blood. These receptors came from an older woman with acute or convalescent COVID-19.

This clone showed up just a few times. V is TRBV7-2 and J is TRBJ1-6; 7 bases are shared with TRBD1. With V trimmed by 1 base and J by 9 bases, 6 bases remained unmatched. The CDR3 spans 15 residues. Germline V gene data show CDR1 as SGHTA and CDR2 as FQGNSA. The CDR3 here is CASSLVLTGSSPLHF. The CDR3 nucleotides are TGTGCCAGCAGCTTAGTTCTGACAGGGAGTTCACCCCTCCACTTT.

This chain links TRBV14 with TRBJ2-5; D may be TRBD2 (6 bases). The CDR3 contains 17 residues. V lost 5 bases, J lost 1 base, and 20 bases lay in between. Germline lookup yields CDR1 SGHDN and CDR2 FVKESK. The DNA for the CDR3 is TGTGCCAGCAGCTTGGGACTGTCAGCACCCCGCCAAGAGACCCAGTACTTC. Translated: CASSLGLSAPRQETQYF. The full variable domain, completed using reference TRBV14 and TRBJ2-5, is EAGVTQFPSHSVIEKGQTVTLRCDPISGHDNLYWYRRVMGKEIKFLLHFVKESKQDESGMPNNRFLAERTGGTYSTLKVQPAELEDSGVYFCASSLGLSAPRQETQYFGPGTRLLVL.

The rearrangement joins TRBV3-1 (or the pseudogene TRBV3-2) to TRBJ1-5, with D maybe TRBD1 (6 bases). Trimming took 3 bases from V and 0 from J, leaving 12 bases between them. The CDR3 sequence is 16 residues long. Germline lookup yields CDR1 LGHDT and CDR2 YNNKEL (reference sequence). The CDR3: CASSQGQGPSNQPQHF. The DNA of the CDR3 is TGTGCCAGCAGCCAGGGCCAGGGGCCTAGCAATCAGCCCCAGCATTTT.

V usage is TRBV5-5 and J usage is TRBJ2-7, with D possibly being TRBD1 (5 bases). Germline CDR1 is SGHKS and CDR2 is YYEKEE (reference sequence). Trimming cost V 5 bases and J 4 bases, with 16 bases left between them. The CDR3 runs 14 residues. CDR3 DNA: TGTGCCAGCAGTAAGGACATCGCCTCGTACGAGCAGTACTTC. This encodes CASSKDIASYEQYF.